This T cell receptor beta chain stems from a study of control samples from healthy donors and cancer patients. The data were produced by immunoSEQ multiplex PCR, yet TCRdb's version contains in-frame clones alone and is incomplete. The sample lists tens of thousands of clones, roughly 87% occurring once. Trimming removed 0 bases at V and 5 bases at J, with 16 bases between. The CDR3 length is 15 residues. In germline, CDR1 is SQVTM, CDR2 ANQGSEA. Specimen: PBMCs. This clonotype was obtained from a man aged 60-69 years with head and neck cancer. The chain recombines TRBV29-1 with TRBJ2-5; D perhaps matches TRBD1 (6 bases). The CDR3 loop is CSVEERQGLRETQYF. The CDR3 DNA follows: TGCAGCGTTGAAGAGAGGCAGGGGCTCCGGGAGACCCAGTACTTC.